This TCR beta chain originates from a study of neurological immune-mediated disorders. Whole-study findings and limits: In HTLV-1-associated myelopathy, TCR clonal expansion was greatest, whereas multiple sclerosis had the least, falling below healthy controls.

One entry per CDR3 protein results from TCRdb running MiXCR on the 5' RACE reads. The data contain more than 75,000 distinct CDR3 sequences, around 4.5% of them singletons. The table lists this clonotype with many counts. The antigen remains unidentified. The sample's time point: longitudinal time-point 3. Trimming left V 0 bases short and J 8 bases short, with 16 bases between. The germline V gene encodes CDR1 SGHRS and CDR2 YFSETQ. This CDR3 has 15 amino acids. The clonotype originates from a woman aged 60-75 years with multiple sclerosis. The sequencing sample was made of PBMCs. The V and J genes are TRBV5-1 and TRBJ2-3; D is undetermined. The CDR3 DNA reads TGCGCCAGCAGCTTGGAAGGCTCTTTCACGGGTACGCAGTATTTT. Translation: CASSLEGSFTGTQYF. Complete variable domain (other parts from reference TRBV5-1 and TRBJ2-3): KAGVTQTPRYLIKTRGQQVTLSCSPISGHRSVSWYQQTPGQGLQFLFEYFSETQRNKGNFPGRFSGRQFSNSRSEMNVSTLELGDSALYLCASSLEGSFTGTQYFGPGTRLTVL.